The rows below give T cell receptor beta chains drawn from one sample of a study of cytomegalovirus exposure and HLA in healthy donors. Here immunoSEQ multiplex PCR was the method, and the copy in TCRdb shows in-frame clones only, minus some. The repertoire holds about 83,000 clones, with around 81% as singletons. Sequencing was carried out using PBMCs. These receptors were obtained from a woman aged 25 to 39 in good health and CMV-seronegative. Each CDR3 is given with its conserved first and last residue. D genes are given only for firm matches. Only part of the rows carry a size: once, few, many, or a class if the clone is expanded.

TRBD1	TRBV7-8	-	TRBJ2-7	TGTGCCAGCAGCTTAGGTACAGGGGGCCCCTACGAGCAGTACTTC	CASSLGTGGPYEQYF
-	TRBV2	-	TRBJ2-3	TGTGCCAGCAGTGAGGAAACAGGGTTAACGCAGTATTTT	CASSEETGLTQYF
TRBD1	TRBV19	-	TRBJ2-1	TGTGCCAGTAGTCCCACTAGACTCCGGGACAGGGATAATGAGCAGTTCTTC	CASSPTRLRDRDNEQFF
TRBD1	TRBV28	-	TRBJ2-2	TGTGCCAGCAGTTGGGACAGGGGATTATCGAACACCGGGGAGCTGTTTTTT	CASSWDRGLSNTGELFF
TRBD2	TRBV5-1	-	TRBJ2-7	TGCGCCAGCAGCTCCGGAGACAGAGGACTAGCGTTCTCCTACGAGCAGTACTTC	CASSSGDRGLAFSYEQYF
TRBD1	TRBV18	-	TRBJ2-5	TGTGCCAGCTCACCGGACAGGGGTGTTCCGGGGACCCAGTACTTC	CASSPDRGVPGTQYF
TRBD2	TRBV5-4	-	TRBJ2-1	TGTGCCAGCAGCTCCGGGACTAGCGGTCACAATGAGCAGTTCTTC	CASSSGTSGHNEQFF
-	TRBV5-8	once	TRBJ2-2	TGTGCCAGCAGAAGTGCTGGGCCGAACACCGGGGAGCTGTTTTTT	CASRSAGPNTGELFF
TRBD1	TRBV5-4	-	TRBJ2-3	TGTGCCAGCAGTCCGGGACAGTACACAGATACGCAGTATTTT	CASSPGQYTDTQYF
-	TRBV6-1	once	TRBJ1-2	TGTGCCAGCAGGGAACCGGGACAAAACATTGGCTACACCTTC	CASREPGQNIGYTF
TRBD1	TRBV28	-	TRBJ2-2	TGTGCCAGCAGTTTTAGGGGACAGGGTCCCGGGGAGCTGTTTTTT	CASSFRGQGPGELFF
-	TRBV5-4	-	TRBJ1-4	TGTGCCAGCAGCTCGAGTCCTAGGGGTGAAAAACTGTTTTTT	CASSSSPRGEKLFF
-	TRBV6-5	once	TRBJ1-4	TGTGCCAGCAACAGAGGGGGGGCTCCTAATGAAAAACTGTTTTTT	CASNRGGAPNEKLFF
TRBD1	TRBV4-2	-	TRBJ2-3	TGTGCCAGCAGCCCGCAAGGGGGCGGTAGCGCAGATACGCAGTATTTT	CASSPQGGGSADTQYF
-	TRBV10-3	-	TRBJ1-2	TGTGCCATCAGGATGCAGGGTCCCTCCTATGGCTACACCTTC	CAIRMQGPSYGYTF
TRBD2	TRBV12-5	-	TRBJ2-2	TGTGCTAGTGGTTTTGGGACTAGCGTGCGGTTGTGGGAGCTGTTTTTT	CASGFGTSVRLWELFF
TRBD1	TRBV6-6	-	TRBJ2-7	TGTGCCAGCAGCCCAACAGGGACAGGGAGCTACGAGCAGTACTTC	CASSPTGTGSYEQYF
-	TRBV21-1	-	TRBJ2-3	TGTGCCAGCCACCTAGCGGGAGGGCCCACAGATACGCAGTATTTT	CASHLAGGPTDTQYF
-	TRBV2	-	TRBJ1-3	TGTGCCAGCAGGGGTTTCAGGTTGTCTGGAAACACCATATATTTT	CASRGFRLSGNTIYF
-	TRBV11-1	-	TRBJ2-1	TGTGCCAGCAGCCGGGGCCGGGACACCTACAATGAGCAGTTCTTC	CASSRGRDTYNEQFF
-	TRBV5-6	-	TRBJ2-7	TGTGCCAGCAGCTTTAGTGCCGTGGGCGTCGGCTACGAGCAGTACTTC	CASSFSAVGVGYEQYF
TRBD1	TRBV29-1	-	TRBJ1-1	TGCAGCGTTGAGCGACAGGGAGTAGGCGAAGCTTTCTTT	CSVERQGVGEAFF
TRBD2	TRBV7-3	-	TRBJ2-1	TGTGCCAGCAACGACGGACTAGCGGGTAACAATGAGCAGTTCTTC	CASNDGLAGNNEQFF
-	TRBV7-9	-	TRBJ2-1	TGTGCCAGCAGCCCAACTCTAGGCGATGAGCAGTTCTTC	CASSPTLGDEQFF
-	TRBV5-1	once	TRBJ1-5	TGCGCCAGCACTCGGGGGGATGCCAATCAGCCCCAGCATTTT	CASTRGDANQPQHF
TRBD2	TRBV10-3	-	TRBJ2-1	TGTGCCATCAGTCCCGGGACTAGCGTATACAATGAGCAGTTCTTC	CAISPGTSVYNEQFF
-	TRBV5-1	few	TRBJ2-7	TGCGCCAGCAGCTCCATCACCGGGACAAGAGGATACGAGCAGTACTTC	CASSSITGTRGYEQYF
TRBD1	TRBV11-3	-	TRBJ1-2	TGTGCCAGCAGCCCTAAGCCGGGACAGGGAATCTCGGTTACCGTGCGCTACACCTTC	CASSPKPGQGISVTVRYTF
-	TRBV7-2	-	TRBJ1-5	TGTGCCAGCAGCTTAGCGCAGGGCCAGATGAATCAGCCCCAGCATTTT	CASSLAQGQMNQPQHF
-	TRBV25-1	-	TRBJ2-3	TGTGCCAGCGGAGCGGAAGCGAGAGCAGATACGCAGTATTTT	CASGAEARADTQYF
TRBD2	TRBV4-2	-	TRBJ2-3	TGTGCCAGCAGCCCTTGGGGACTAGCGGGAGGGCCAATCGGCACAGATACGCAGTATTTT	CASSPWGLAGGPIGTDTQYF
TRBD1	TRBV7-3	-	TRBJ1-1	TGTGCCAGCAGCTTAGGGGACAGTGAAGCTTTCTTT	CASSLGDSEAFF
TRBD2	TRBV13	-	TRBJ2-1	TGTGCCAGCAGCCTTGATTGGGCGGGACTAGCGGAAAATGAGCAGTTCTTC	CASSLDWAGLAENEQFF
-	TRBV28	-	TRBJ2-2	TGTGCCAGCACCCGGGGGGGGCAGGGGGAAACCGGGGAGCTGTTTTTT	CASTRGGQGETGELFF
-	TRBV5-6	-	TRBJ1-2	TGTGCCAGCAGCTCGACAGTTAACTATGGCTACACCTTC	CASSSTVNYGYTF
-	TRBV7-9	few	TRBJ2-2	TGTGCCAGCAGACGTGAGGGCGTATTGAGCACCGGGGAGCTGTTTTTT	CASRREGVLSTGELFF
-	TRBV9	-	TRBJ2-6	TGTGCCAGCAGCGTAGACACCCCGTCATTCTCTGGGGCCAACGTCCTGACTTTC	CASSVDTPSFSGANVLTF
TRBD2	TRBV6-4	-	TRBJ2-3	TGTGCCAGCAGTGAATCAGCGGGAGGCGCAGATACGCAGTATTTT	CASSESAGGADTQYF
TRBD1	TRBV28	-	TRBJ2-3	TGTGCCAGCAGCCTAACAGGGGCGGGTCGACAAGATACGCAGTATTTT	CASSLTGAGRQDTQYF
-	TRBV19	-	TRBJ2-1	TGTGCCAGTAGTATTGTCCCTATAAATGAGCAGTTCTTC	CASSIVPINEQFF
-	TRBV14	-	TRBJ1-1	TGTGCCAGCAGCCGCTTGGGCCCGAACACTGAAGCTTTCTTT	CASSRLGPNTEAFF
TRBD1	TRBV14	-	TRBJ1-4	TGTGCCAGCAGCCGGGCGACGGGACAGATTAATGAAAAACTGTTTTTT	CASSRATGQINEKLFF
-	TRBV27	-	TRBJ1-1	TGTGCCAGCACCTCCCCCCAGAGGGAGGGCACTGAAGCTTTCTTT	CASTSPQREGTEAFF
-	TRBV7-2	-	TRBJ1-1	TGTGCCAGCAGCTTAGTTCGCAGAACGAACACTGAAGCTTTCTTT	CASSLVRRTNTEAFF
TRBD1	TRBV30	-	TRBJ1-2	TGTGCCTGGAGCGAAACCGACAGGGTCTATGGCTACACCTTC	CAWSETDRVYGYTF
TRBD1	TRBV7-2	-	TRBJ2-3	TGTGCCAGCAGCCCCCAGAGGGACAGGGTAACAGATACGCAGTATTTT	CASSPQRDRVTDTQYF
-	TRBV12-5	-	TRBJ2-1	TGTGCTAGTGGTTTAAAAAGCGGGCGCCCCTCCTACAATGAGCAGTTCTTC	CASGLKSGRPSYNEQFF
TRBD2	TRBV6-5	-	TRBJ2-3	TGTGCCAGCAGTTACGGGCTAGCGGTAGGCACAGATACGCAGTATTTT	CASSYGLAVGTDTQYF
-	TRBV2	few	TRBJ1-4	TGTGCCAGCAGTCCACAGGGTGGAGATGAAAAACTGTTTTTT	CASSPQGGDEKLFF
TRBD2	TRBV4-3	few	TRBJ2-2	TGCGCCAGCAGCCATGGGAGGGCCGTCACCGGGGAGCTGTTTTTT	CASSHGRAVTGELFF
TRBD1	TRBV6-5	-	TRBJ1-2	TGTGCCAGCAGAACCGGACAGGTTTGGGGCTACACCTTC	CASRTGQVWGYTF
-	TRBV7-9	-	TRBJ1-4	TGTTCCAGCAGCTCCAGGGGCCCTAATGAAAAACTGTTTTTT	CSSSSRGPNEKLFF